A single sample is the source of the 21 T cell receptor beta chains below, sequenced in a study of blood T cell repertoires in COVID-19. Profiled with immunoSEQ multiplex PCR; TCRdb holds only in-frame clones, not every one. The table lists approximately 190,000 clones, 75% to 90% of them singletons. The sample comprised peripheral blood. The receptors were gathered from a man aged 65-85 years with active or convalescent COVID-19.

V is TRBV10-1 and J is TRBJ2-3, with D possibly TRBD1 on 5 matching bases. Germline V gene data show CDR1 as WNHNN and CDR2 as SYGVQD (reference sequence). There are 14 residues in the CDR3. Between the trimmed V and J ends, which lost 3 bases and 5 bases, there was a span of 12 bases. The DNA of the CDR3 is TGCGCCAGCAGTGACCGACAGCCAGAAGATACGCAGTATTTT. Translated, it gives CASSDRQPEDTQYF.

This chain connects TRBV12-3 or TRBV12-4 to TRBJ2-5; D gene uncertain. The CDR3 covers 12 residues. The V and J ends lost 5 bases and 5 bases respectively, with 9 bases between them. CDR3 DNA: TGTGCCAGCAGTATCTCTAGGGAGACCCAGTACTTC. It codes for CASSISRETQYF.

The rearrangement joins TRBV6-5 to TRBJ1-4; 7 positions match TRBD1. The trim removed 5 bases at V and 11 bases at J, leaving 11 bases unmatched. Germline assignment: CDR1 MNHEY and CDR2 SVGAGI. The CDR3 sequence is 14 residues long. The CDR3 here is CASSLTPGGRKLFF. For the CDR3, the DNA is TGTGCCAGCAGTCTAACCCCAGGGGGAAGGAAACTGTTTTTT.

CDR3: CASSMGQFANTGELFF. For the CDR3, the DNA is TGTGCCAGTAGTATGGGACAGTTCGCGAACACCGGGGAGCTGTTTTTT. The rearrangement links TRBV19 to TRBJ2-2; 7 nucleotides agree with TRBD1. The V and J ends lost 3 bases and 0 bases, in that order; junction bases with no gene match: 4. Germline lookup yields CDR1 LNHDA and CDR2 SQIVND (reference sequence). The CDR3 loop spans 16 amino acids. The variable domain in full, completed from reference TRBV19 and TRBJ2-2, reads DGGITQSPKYLFRKEGQNVTLSCEQNLNHDAMYWYRQDPGQGLRLIYYSQIVNDFQKGDIAEGYSVSREKKESFPLTVTSAQKNPTAFYLCASSMGQFANTGELFFGEGSRLTVL.

The V call is TRBV18, the J call TRBJ2-5; a weak D match, TRBD2 (5 bases). V lost 3 bases and J lost 4, with 15 bases in between. This CDR3 spans 15 amino acids. Germline lookup yields CDR1 KGHSH and CDR2 LQKENI. The CDR3 DNA reads TGTGCCAGCTCACCGCGATTGAGGGCCGGAGAGACCCAGTACTTC. Amino acids: CASSPRLRAGETQYF.

The DNA of the CDR3 is TGTGCCAGCAGCTTGGAGGCTGTGGGAGGTCAGCCCCAGCATTTT. Amino acids: CASSLEAVGGQPQHF. The chain joins TRBV5-5 to TRBJ1-5; D gene ambiguous. The V and J ends lost 0 bases and 6 bases respectively, with 13 bases between them. Per the germline V gene, CDR1 is SGHKS and CDR2 is YYEKEE (reference sequence). This CDR3 contains 15 residues.

The rearrangement joins TRBV28 to TRBJ1-2; a weak D match, TRBD1 (5 bases). The CDR3 has 13 residues. V was cut by 3 bases and J by 8 bases, with 13 bases left in between. Looked up from germline, CDR1 is MDHEN and CDR2 is SYDVKM. CDR3 region: CASSFGRAGGYTF. In DNA, the CDR3 is TGTGCCAGCAGTTTCGGCAGGGCGGGAGGCTACACCTTC.

The chain has TRBV7-9 and TRBJ2-1; the match to TRBD2 covers 12 bases. The CDR3 is 15 residues long. J lost 5 bases, V lost 5 bases, and 4 bases had no gene match. Germline V gene sequence: CDR1 SEHNR, CDR2 FQNEAQ (reference sequence). The CDR3 reads CASSPRTSGNNEQFF. For the CDR3, the DNA is TGTGCCAGCAGCCCTCGGACTAGCGGGAACAATGAGCAGTTCTTC.

This chain links TRBV27 with TRBJ1-6; 9 bases match TRBD1. Germline V gene sequence: CDR1 MNHEY, CDR2 SMNVEV (reference sequence). V was pared by 4 bases and J by 9 bases, with 7 bases of the junction left unmatched. The length of the CDR3 is 15 residues. The CDR3 loop is CASSSATGGRSPLHF. CDR3 DNA sequence: TGTGCCAGCAGTTCCGCGACAGGGGGTCGTTCACCCCTCCACTTT.

This clone was detected once. Here the CDR3 reads CASSRNSGSSNEQFF. The CDR3 nucleotides read TGTGCCAGCAGTCGAAATAGCGGGAGTAGCAATGAGCAGTTCTTC. The chain uses TRBV6-6 and TRBJ2-1; 9 bases map to TRBD2. CDR3 length: 15 amino acids. CDR1 and CDR2 from the germline V gene are MNHNY and SVGAGI (reference sequence). The V segment lost 5 bases and the J segment 6 bases; nucleotides outside the gene matches: 8.

J is TRBJ1-4 and V is TRBV18; 7 bases line up with TRBD1. With V trimmed by 2 bases and J by 2 bases, 8 bases remained unmatched. Germline V gives CDR1 KGHSH, CDR2 LQKENI. This CDR3 has 17 residues. CDR3 protein: CASSPGGGRVTNEKLFF. The CDR3 nucleotides read TGTGCCAGCTCACCAGGAGGGGGCAGGGTGACTAATGAAAAACTGTTTTTT. Full variable domain (missing parts from reference TRBV18 and TRBJ1-4): NAGVMQNPRHLVRRRGQEARLRCSPMKGHSHVYWYRQLPEEGLKFMVYLQKENIIDESGMPKERFSAEFPKEGPSILRIQQVVRGDSAAYFCASSPGGGRVTNEKLFFGSGTQLSVL.

This clone was recorded once. The V call is TRBV7-9, the J call TRBJ2-2; no clear D. The CDR3 is 13 residues long. V was clipped by 7 bases and J by 6 bases, with 12 bases between them. Germline V lookup: CDR1 SEHNR, CDR2 FQNEAQ (reference sequence). CDR3 bases: TGTGCCAGCACTGGGCCCGGTCCCGGGGAGCTGTTTTTT. This encodes CASTGPGPGELFF.

In its sample, this clone was seen a few times. The V gene is TRBV25-1, the J gene TRBJ2-1, with D perhaps matching TRBD2 (5 bases). The germline V gene encodes CDR1 MGHDK and CDR2 SYGVNS. The CDR3 contains 13 residues. Trimming left V 4 bases short and J 10 bases short, with 14 bases between. CDR3 loop: CASSGDLGGEQFF. The CDR3 bases are TGTGCCAGCAGTGGCGATTTAGGCGGGGAGCAGTTCTTC.

This clone was seen only once. The chain recombines TRBV7-2 with TRBJ2-7, with a tentative D call TRBD1 (6 bases). Germline V gene sequence: CDR1 SGHTA, CDR2 FQGNSA. The germline V and J ends were trimmed by 1 base and 0 bases, with 13 bases remaining between them. CDR3 size: 16 residues. The CDR3: CASSLDGTTSSYEQYF. In DNA form, the CDR3 reads TGTGCCAGCAGCTTAGATGGGACAACTAGCTCCTACGAGCAGTACTTC.

The chain has TRBV14 and TRBJ2-7, with TRBD1 matching 7 bases. CDR1 SGHDN and CDR2 FVKESK come from the germline V gene. V was clipped by 2 bases and J by 3 bases; unmatched bases: 4. This CDR3 region has 14 residues. CDR3 amino acids: CASSQSWDSYEQYF. The CDR3 DNA follows: TGTGCCAGCAGCCAAAGCTGGGACAGCTACGAGCAGTACTTC.

V and J are TRBV5-4 and TRBJ1-1, with 7 bases identical to TRBD1. Trimming took 0 bases from V and 1 from J; bases not matched to a gene: 3. The length of the CDR3 is 15 residues. Germline-derived CDR1 and CDR2 are SGHNT and YYREEE (reference sequence). DNA for the CDR3: TGTGCCAGCAGCTTGGCACAGGGGAAGAACACTGAAGCTTTCTTT. Protein: CASSLAQGKNTEAFF.

The rearrangement joins TRBV6-5 to TRBJ2-3; 13 bases match TRBD2. The J segment lost 6 bases and the V segment lost 7 bases, leaving 4 bases of the junction unmatched. The CDR3 covers 14 residues. Germline V gene sequence: CDR1 MNHEY, CDR2 SVGAGI. This CDR3 reads CASKLAGGPDTQYF. CDR3 nucleotide sequence: TGTGCCAGCAAACTAGCGGGAGGGCCTGATACGCAGTATTTT.

The gene calls are TRBV11-2 and TRBJ2-7; D might be TRBD2 (6 bases). V gave up 5 bases and J gave up 1 base, with 18 bases separating them. The CDR3 is 16 amino acids. Germline lookup yields CDR1 SGHAT and CDR2 FQNNGV. The CDR3: CASSPDGGSRSYEQYF. The CDR3 DNA sequence: TGTGCCAGCAGCCCAGACGGGGGATCGAGGTCCTACGAGCAGTACTTC.

In its sample, this clone was seen once. The CDR3 loop is CASSIVRGVVYNEQFF. The CDR3 DNA is TGTGCCAGTAGTATAGTACGGGGGGTTGTTTACAATGAGCAGTTCTTC. V usage is TRBV19 and J usage is TRBJ2-1, with 7 bases lining up with TRBD2. Germline assignment: CDR1 LNHDA and CDR2 SQIVND (reference sequence). This CDR3 contains 16 residues. V trimming: 1 base; J trimming: 4 bases; junction bases outside the gene matches: 7.

This sequence joins TRBV30 and TRBJ2-5, with D tentatively TRBD1 (8 bases). The CDR3 covers 15 residues. Trimming pared 1 base from V and 4 bases from J, leaving 16 bases between. Per the germline V gene, CDR1 is GTSNPN and CDR2 is SVGIG (reference sequence). CDR3 amino acids: CAWSGINRGGETQYF. As DNA, the CDR3 is TGTGCCTGGAGTGGTATTAACAGGGGGGGAGAGACCCAGTACTTC.

The chain is built from TRBV7-2 and TRBJ2-7, with a possible D match to TRBD1 (6 bases). CDR1 is SGHTA, CDR2 FQGNSA, per germline. The ends were cut back, 4 bases at V and 3 bases at J, with 13 bases in the middle. The CDR3 has 14 residues. The CDR3 sequence: CASSSGRGHYEQYF. CDR3 coding DNA: TGTGCCAGCAGCTCTGGCAGGGGCCACTACGAGCAGTACTTC.